The 19 T cell receptor beta chains reported below all come from one sample, sequenced in a study of T cell responses to AZD1222 COVID-19 vaccine. Sequenced by immunoSEQ multiplex PCR; TCRdb stores in-frame clones only, minus some. Among more than 150,000 clones, approximately 90% were seen once, and the ten largest hold 5% to 7.5%. Source: peripheral blood, taken on day 0 of AZD1222 vaccination. These TCRs come from an adult in good health.

V is TRBV7-2 and J is TRBJ1-2, with TRBD1 identical over 8 bases. The germline V gene has CDR1 SGHTA and CDR2 FQGNSA. The junction had 6 bases not matched to a gene; V was cut back by 6 bases and J by 6 bases. CDR3 size: 13 residues. CDR3 sequence (DNA): TGTGCCAGCAGTCACGGACAGGGAAATGGCTACACCTTC. Protein: CASSHGQGNGYTF.

The chain uses TRBV19 and TRBJ2-5; D is perhaps TRBD2 (6 bases). The CDR3 is 14 amino acids. V was trimmed by 0 bases and J by 5 bases, leaving 10 bases between them. Germline CDR1 and CDR2: LNHDA and SQIVND (reference sequence). The CDR3, as DNA: TGTGCCAGTAGTATAGATCCAGGGAGGGAGACCCAGTACTTC. Its protein is CASSIDPGRETQYF. Based on the CDR3 plus reference TRBV19 and TRBJ2-5, the full variable domain is DGGITQSPKYLFRKEGQNVTLSCEQNLNHDAMYWYRQDPGQGLRLIYYSQIVNDFQKGDIAEGYSVSREKKESFPLTVTSAQKNPTAFYLCASSIDPGRETQYFGPGTRLLVL.

The CDR3 nucleotides read TGTGCCAGCAGCCAACCAACTAGCTTGTCTGTGACCCAGTACTTC. Its translation is CASSQPTSLSVTQYF. The J gene is TRBJ2-5, the V gene TRBV3-1 (or the pseudogene TRBV3-2); weak D call: TRBD2 (6 bases). Per the germline V gene, CDR1 is LGHDT and CDR2 is YNNKEL (reference sequence). The length of the CDR3 is 15 residues. Between the trimmed V and J ends, which lost 2 bases and 7 bases, there was a span of 17 bases.

A few counts support this clone. This chain joins TRBV7-3 and TRBJ1-1; D unclear. This CDR3 is 13 amino acids long. Trimming took off 5 bases at V and 5 bases at J, with 12 bases between the two ends. Germline V CDR1 and CDR2: SGHTA, FQGTGA. The CDR3 DNA is TGTGCCAGCAGCGGCTACGAGGGTACTGAAGCTTTCTTT. This codes for CASSGYEGTEAFF.

This clone occurred once. This chain links TRBV5-4 with TRBJ2-2, with D perhaps TRBD1 (7 bases). V was trimmed by 0 bases and J by 4 bases, leaving 16 bases between them. The germline CDR1 and CDR2 sequences are SGHNT and YYREEE (reference sequence). The CDR3 runs 17 residues. The CDR3: CASSLVGGGAVTGELFF. As DNA, the CDR3 is TGTGCCAGCAGCTTGGTCGGAGGGGGCGCGGTCACCGGGGAGCTGTTTTTT.

The rearrangement links TRBV7-9 to TRBJ2-7, with TRBD1 matching over 8 bases. This CDR3 spans 16 amino acids. V was clipped by 6 bases and J by 1 base; unmatched bases: 11. Looked up from germline, CDR1 is SEHNR and CDR2 is FQNEAQ (reference sequence). In DNA, the CDR3 is TGTGCCAGCAGAACCATAGGACAGGGAATTTCCTACGAGCAGTACTTC. It translates to CASRTIGQGISYEQYF.

The table lists this clone with a count of one. The chain joins TRBV10-3 to TRBJ2-2; D ambiguous. Deletions cut 3 bases from V and 3 bases from J, with 8 bases between. Germline V gives CDR1 ENHRY, CDR2 SYGVKD. The CDR3 length is 14 residues. CDR3 in amino acids: CAISENRDTGELFF. CDR3 sequence (DNA): TGTGCCATCAGTGAAAATAGGGACACCGGGGAGCTGTTTTTT.

This chain joins TRBV7-9 and TRBJ1-2; perhaps TRBD1 as D (5 bases). This CDR3 has 14 amino acids. Germline V gene data show CDR1 as SEHNR and CDR2 as FQNEAQ (reference sequence). Trimming took off 1 base at V and 4 bases at J, with 10 bases between the two ends. The CDR3 DNA follows: TGTGCCAGCAGCTTAGGCCCCGGGGGCTATGGCTACACCTTC. Protein: CASSLGPGGYGYTF.

The chain joins TRBV5-5 to TRBJ2-2, with D unresolved. Germline V gene lookup returns CDR1 SGHKS and CDR2 YYEKEE (reference sequence). Trimming left V 4 bases short and J 4 bases short, with 17 bases between. The CDR3 is 16 residues long. The CDR3 is CASSRTSPRVTGELFF. The CDR3 coding sequence is TGTGCCAGCAGCAGAACTTCTCCGCGAGTCACCGGGGAGCTGTTTTTT.

In DNA form, the CDR3 reads TGTGCCAGCAGCCTCCAGGTTTCACCCCTCCACTTT. This gives the protein CASSLQVSPLHF. The J gene is TRBJ1-6, the V gene TRBV5-6, with no clear D. This CDR3 is 12 amino acids long. Germline V gene lookup returns CDR1 SGHDT and CDR2 YYEEEE. V was cut by 4 bases and J by 9 bases, with 8 bases left in between.

V is TRBV24-1 and J is TRBJ2-7; D is unresolved. Per germline, CDR1 KGHDR and CDR2 SFDVKD. The germline V and J ends were trimmed by 1 base and 4 bases, with 1 base remaining between them. The CDR3 is 11 residues long. The CDR3 DNA is TGTGCCACCAGTGATTTTTACGAGCAGTACTTC. Residues: CATSDFYEQYF.

DNA of the CDR3: TGTGCCAGTAGTATTGGGGACCGGGCTTATAGCAATCAGCCCCAGCATTTT. Translation gives CASSIGDRAYSNQPQHF. The chain uses TRBV19 and TRBJ1-5, with D perhaps TRBD1 (5 bases). The germline gives CDR1 LNHDA, CDR2 SQIVND (reference sequence). This CDR3 contains 17 residues. The V gene lost 3 bases and the J gene lost 0 bases, with 15 bases spanning the gap.

DNA for the CDR3: TGTGCCAGCAGCTTGGGTGACAGGGTGGGGGGCTACACCTTC. It specifies CASSLGDRVGGYTF. The rearrangement joins TRBV5-4 to TRBJ1-2; 7 positions match TRBD1. The CDR3 runs to 14 residues. V gave up 0 bases and J gave up 8 bases; unmatched junction bases: 7. Per germline, CDR1 SGHNT and CDR2 YYREEE (reference sequence).

The rearrangement uses TRBV7-2 and TRBJ1-3; D uncertain. The CDR3 has 16 residues. The germline V gene encodes CDR1 SGHTA and CDR2 FQGNSA. V gave up 5 bases and J gave up 4 bases, with 18 bases separating them. Written as DNA, the CDR3 is TGTGCCAGCAGCCCGCCCGGGCGGTACTTCGGAAACACCATATATTTT. Protein sequence: CASSPPGRYFGNTIYF.

The rearrangement links TRBV15 to TRBJ2-5, with a possible D match to TRBD1 (5 bases). The length of the CDR3 is 14 residues. The V and J ends lost 2 bases and 0 bases respectively, with 7 bases between them. CDR1 LNHNV and CDR2 YYDKDF come from the germline V gene (reference sequence). The DNA for the CDR3 is TGTGCCACCAGCAGAAACAGGAACCAAGAGACCCAGTACTTC. This sequence encodes CATSRNRNQETQYF.

This rearrangement joins TRBV27 to TRBJ1-6; D remains unclear. Between the trimmed V and J ends, which lost 0 bases and 14 bases, there was a span of 17 bases. The CDR3 runs 15 residues. CDR1 is MNHEY, CDR2 SMNVEV, per germline (reference sequence). CDR3 DNA sequence: TGTGCCAGCAGTTTATCCGGGATGCCAAAGACGTCCCTCCACTTT. It is translated as CASSLSGMPKTSLHF.

The rearrangement joins TRBV20-1 to TRBJ1-5; no clear D. Germline V gene lookup returns CDR1 DFQATT and CDR2 SNEGSKA (reference sequence). Trimming removed 3 bases from V and 4 bases from J, with 10 bases in between. The CDR3 runs 13 residues. Here the CDR3 DNA reads TGCAGTGCTAGTGGCCACGGGAATCAGCCCCAGCATTTT. Its protein is CSASGHGNQPQHF.

The chain links TRBV5-1 to TRBJ1-1; 9 bases align to TRBD1. The CDR3 runs to 17 residues. Germline trimming cut 3 bases from V and 6 bases from J; bases unmatched to any gene: 15. Germline assignment: CDR1 SGHRS and CDR2 YFSETQ. In DNA form, the CDR3 reads TGCGCCAGCAGCTCAACACAGGGGGCGGTCGCCATTGCTGAAGCTTTCTTT. The encoded protein is CASSSTQGAVAIAEAFF.

The V gene is TRBV30, the J gene TRBJ1-2, with 8 bases lining up with TRBD1. This CDR3 has 12 residues. V gave up 7 bases and J gave up 6 bases; unmatched junction bases: 7. CDR1 GTSNPN and CDR2 SVGIG come from the germline V gene (reference sequence). The CDR3 sequence is CAYNRGIHGYTF. CDR3 sequence (DNA): TGTGCCTACAACAGGGGGATCCATGGCTACACCTTC. The full variable domain, completed using reference TRBV30 and TRBJ1-2, is SQTIHQWPATLVQPVGSPLSLECTVEGTSNPNLYWYRQAAGRGLQLLFYSVGIGQISSEVPQNLSASRPQDRQFILSSKKLLLSDSGFYLCAYNRGIHGYTFGSGTRLTVV.